This is a list of T cell receptor beta chains from one sample in a study of cytomegalovirus exposure and HLA in healthy donors. Assay: immunoSEQ multiplex PCR; the TCRdb copy retains only in-frame clones and omits some. The table has 190,000 or so clones, 80% seen once; the top ten hold 0.6% to 0.7%. What was sequenced was PBMCs. These receptors were obtained from a boy between 10 and 17 years old in good health and CMV-seronegative. Each CDR3 is given with its conserved first and last residue. The order of the fields is V gene, CDR3 length, D gene, J gene, clone size, CDR3 protein, CDR3 DNA. D genes are given only for firm matches. For some rows the clone size is stated as once, few or many, or as a class when expanded; others skip it.

TRBV5-4,14,NA,TRBJ1-1,few,CASSLDVGGPEAFF,TGTGCCAGCAGCTTGGACGTGGGGGGACCCGAAGCTTTCTTT
TRBV7-9,13,TRBD1,TRBJ1-2,NA,CASNQQGAWGYTF,TGTGCCAGCAACCAACAGGGGGCTTGGGGCTACACCTTC
TRBV5-4,16,TRBD2,TRBJ2-2,NA,CASSLGPAGLNGELFF,TGTGCCAGCAGCTTGGGCCCAGCGGGGCTTAACGGGGAGCTGTTTTTT
TRBV25-1,11,NA,TRBJ1-2,few,CAAEGPHGYTF,TGTGCGGCTGAGGGCCCCCATGGCTACACCTTC
TRBV5-4,14,NA,TRBJ2-7,NA,CASSLYGNSYEQYF,TGTGCCAGCAGCTTGTACGGGAACTCCTACGAGCAGTACTTC
TRBV5-6,12,NA,TRBJ2-7,NA,CASSGVGYEQYF,TGTGCCAGCAGCGGAGTGGGCTACGAGCAGTACTTC
TRBV2,16,TRBD1,TRBJ1-1,once,CASSGGQGAGYTEAFF,TGTGCCAGCAGTGGGGGACAGGGGGCAGGGTACACTGAAGCTTTCTTT
TRBV6-5,13,NA,TRBJ1-2,NA,CASSPSPGVSYTF,TGTGCCAGCAGTCCCTCCCCAGGGGTCAGCTACACCTTC
TRBV5-4,14,TRBD1,TRBJ2-7,NA,CASSSGTGIREQYF,TGTGCCAGCAGCTCAGGGACAGGGATCCGAGAGCAGTACTTC
TRBV6-5,13,NA,TRBJ1-2,NA,CASSLIQGYGYTF,TGTGCCAGCAGTCTTATACAGGGTTATGGCTACACCTTC
TRBV5-1,14,TRBD1,TRBJ2-3,NA,CASSWTGASDTQYF,TGCGCCAGCAGTTGGACAGGTGCATCAGATACGCAGTATTTT
TRBV11-2,14,TRBD1,TRBJ2-7,NA,CASSLLQGTHEQYF,TGTGCCAGCAGCTTGCTACAGGGGACCCACGAGCAGTACTTC
TRBV10-3,14,NA,TRBJ2-7,NA,CAISEYRDPYEQYF,TGTGCCATCAGTGAGTACAGGGATCCCTACGAGCAGTACTTC
TRBV5-1,13,TRBD1,TRBJ1-1,NA,CASRQGGNPEAFF,TGCGCCAGTCGACAGGGTGGGAACCCTGAAGCTTTCTTT
TRBV7-9,14,NA,TRBJ2-3,NA,CAGERAGRTDTQYF,TGTGCCGGGGAGAGGGCGGGTCGTACAGATACGCAGTATTTT
TRBV7-9,15,TRBD2,TRBJ2-7,NA,CASSPGRERDYEQYF,TGTGCCAGCAGCCCGGGGCGGGAGCGGGACTACGAGCAGTACTTC
TRBV10-3,16,NA,TRBJ1-2,once,CAISETGTPNNYGYTF,TGTGCCATCAGTGAAACCGGGACACCAAACAACTATGGCTACACCTTC
TRBV29-1,14,TRBD2,TRBJ2-3,few,CSGRPGTSSHTQYF,TGCAGCGGAAGACCCGGGACTAGCTCACATACGCAGTATTTT
TRBV4-1,19,TRBD2,TRBJ2-1,once,CASSLPTSGRALGYNEQFF,TGCGCCAGCAGCCTTCCTACTAGCGGGAGGGCCCTCGGATACAATGAGCAGTTCTTC
TRBV30,14,NA,TRBJ1-2,NA,CAWSAAAGIYGYTF,TGTGCCTGGAGTGCGGCCGCAGGAATCTATGGCTACACCTTC
TRBV29-1,15,TRBD1,TRBJ1-2,NA,CSVELRGQGIYGYTF,TGCAGCGTTGAACTTAGGGGACAGGGGATCTATGGCTACACCTTC
TRBV30,14,TRBD1,TRBJ2-2,once,CAWSGSQGKWELFF,TGTGCCTGGAGTGGGTCACAGGGGAAGTGGGAGCTGTTTTTT
TRBV27,15,TRBD2,TRBJ2-2,once,CASSPERDNTGELFF,TGTGCCAGCAGCCCTGAGCGGGATAACACCGGGGAGCTGTTTTTT
TRBV10-3,17,TRBD2,TRBJ2-3,NA,CAISGRQTSGSTDTQYF,TGTGCCATCAGTGGAAGACAGACTAGCGGGAGCACAGATACGCAGTATTTT
TRBV10-1,13,NA,TRBJ2-3,NA,CATSGSPTDTQYF,TGCGCCACTTCGGGGAGCCCCACAGATACGCAGTATTTT
TRBV19,15,TRBD1,TRBJ1-4,NA,CASSLHDRGGEKLFF,TGTGCCAGTAGTCTCCATGACAGGGGGGGAGAAAAACTGTTTTTT
TRBV6-5,15,NA,TRBJ1-1,NA,CASSYFRGGVIEAFF,TGTGCCAGCAGTTACTTCCGTGGGGGCGTCATTGAAGCTTTCTTT
TRBV7-3,15,TRBD2,TRBJ2-1,NA,CASSLTSGISNEQFF,TGTGCCAGCAGCTTGACTAGCGGGATCTCGAATGAGCAGTTCTTC
TRBV27,11,NA,TRBJ1-2,NA,CASKGGFGYTF,TGTGCCAGCAAGGGAGGGTTTGGCTACACCTTC